The 3 T cell receptor beta chains listed next were all sequenced from one sample in a study of blood T cell repertoires in COVID-19. Using immunoSEQ multiplex PCR, the repertoire was profiled, and TCRdb retains in-frame clones only, with some absent. The sample records fewer than 250,000 clones, approximately 90% being singletons. The sequencing sample was made of peripheral blood. These receptors were obtained from a human donor in a cohort sampled during active COVID-19.

This clone was seen once. This chain connects TRBV5-6 to TRBJ1-5; 10 bases agree with TRBD1. The CDR3 consists of 16 residues. The germline V gene encodes CDR1 SGHDT and CDR2 YYEEEE. V lost 1 base and J lost 6; bases outside the gene matches: 7. The CDR3 sequence: CASSLMGQGSSQPQHF. The CDR3 nucleotides are TGTGCCAGCAGCTTGATGGGACAGGGGTCCAGTCAGCCCCAGCATTTT.

The chain has TRBV11-2 and TRBJ1-2, with D perhaps matching TRBD1 (6 bases). There are 15 residues in the CDR3. Germline values: CDR1 SGHAT, CDR2 FQNNGV. Trimming cost V 2 bases and J 5 bases, with 15 bases left between them. CDR3 protein: CASSLQGPLEYGYTF. As DNA, the CDR3 is TGTGCCAGCAGCTTACAGGGGCCTCTTGAGTATGGCTACACCTTC.

The chain carries TRBV29-1 and TRBJ1-1, with D possibly being TRBD1 (5 bases). V lost 7 bases to trimming and J lost 3 bases, with 12 bases between them. The CDR3 extends over 12 amino acids. Germline V gene data show CDR1 as SQVTM and CDR2 as ANQGSEA. The CDR3 region is CSAGRGDTEAFF. In nucleotides, the CDR3 is TGCAGCGCCGGCCGGGGGGACACTGAAGCTTTCTTT. Looking up the rest from reference TRBV29-1 and TRBJ1-1 gives the full variable domain: SAVISQKPSRDICQRGTSLTIQCQVDSQVTMMFWYRQQPGQSLTLIATANQGSEATYESGFVIDKFPISRPNLTFSTLTVSNMSPEDSSIYLCSAGRGDTEAFFGQGTRLTVV.